Below, 17 T cell receptor beta chains from the same sample are listed, as sequenced in a study of T cell clones after liver transplantation (dated by TCRdb to between 2018 and 2021). Libraries were made using the immunoSEQ multiplex PCR assay. The table was pulled from immuneACCESS by TCRdb, which kept in-frame rearrangements only. Such tables lose some clones; where checked, under half of the loss comes from unresolved V genes, and the rest has no known cause. The sample data list around 110,000 clones, and roughly nine tenths of these were observed just once. The top ten hold roughly 0.8% of the sample. Here the sequenced sample was CD4+ T cells from blood, taken 12 months after liver transplant. These receptors were taken from a human patient who received a liver transplant. After a transplant, the graft donor may have provided part of the T cells.

The rearrangement links TRBV5-6 to TRBJ2-4; perhaps D is TRBD1 or TRBD2 (5 bases each). CDR3 length: 15 amino acids. Germline V CDR1 and CDR2: SGHDT, YYEEEE. The V end lost 6 bases, the J end lost 8 bases, and 21 bases lay between the germline ends. Written as DNA, the CDR3 is TGTGCCAGCACCCTCAAAGGAGGCGAGGGGTACATTCAGTACTTC. Amino acids: CASTLKGGEGYIQYF.

The V gene is TRBV6-5, the J gene TRBJ2-3; a possible D gene is TRBD2 (6 bases). Trimming pared 0 bases from V and 4 bases from J, leaving 8 bases between. The germline gives CDR1 MNHEY, CDR2 SVGAGI. The CDR3 covers 14 residues. The CDR3 nucleotides read TGTGCCAGCAGTTACTCTGCGGGACCAGATACGCAGTATTTT. It translates to CASSYSAGPDTQYF.

This clone was observed many times. This chain links TRBV5-4 with TRBJ1-2; tentatively, D is TRBD1 (6 bases). The CDR3 has 16 amino acids. The germline V gene encodes CDR1 SGHNT and CDR2 YYREEE (reference sequence). Trimming left V 4 bases short and J 3 bases short, with 19 bases between. This CDR3 is CASSKETGRIDYGYTF. For the CDR3, the DNA is TGTGCCAGCAGCAAAGAAACAGGGAGGATAGACTATGGCTACACCTTC.

This rearrangement joins TRBV5-1 to TRBJ2-1, with D tentatively TRBD2 (5 bases). The CDR3 is 15 amino acids. V was trimmed by 4 bases and J by 3 bases, leaving 14 bases between them. In germline, CDR1 is SGHRS, CDR2 YFSETQ. This CDR3 is CASSDNPDFYNEQFF. CDR3 in DNA: TGCGCCAGCAGCGATAACCCGGACTTCTACAATGAGCAGTTCTTC.

J is TRBJ2-5 and V is TRBV4-3, with a tentative D call TRBD1 (5 bases). The germline CDR1 and CDR2 sequences are LGHNA and YSLEER. The CDR3 spans 15 residues. With 0 bases removed from V and 3 bases from J, the gap between germline ends came to 11 bases. The CDR3 sequence is CASSQDTGREETQYF. CDR3 nucleotide sequence: TGCGCCAGCAGCCAAGATACTGGCAGGGAAGAGACCCAGTACTTC.

CDR3 sequence reads: CASSLDQAGELFF. In DNA form, the CDR3 reads TGTGCCAGCAGCTTAGATCAGGCTGGGGAGCTGTTTTTT. V usage is TRBV11-3 and J usage is TRBJ2-2; D uncertain. Per germline, CDR1 SGHNT and CDR2 YENEEA. CDR3 length equals 13 residues. Trimming took off 0 bases at V and 8 bases at J, with 7 bases between the two ends.

This clone was recorded once. This rearrangement joins TRBV11-2 to TRBJ2-1, with TRBD2 as a possible D gene (6 bases). V was shortened by 1 base and J by 0 bases, with 10 bases between the two germline ends. The CDR3 has 16 amino acids. Per germline, CDR1 SGHAT and CDR2 FQNNGV. The CDR3 nucleotides are TGTGCCAGCAGCTTAGCCCCGGGAGTCTCCTACAATGAGCAGTTCTTC. Its protein is CASSLAPGVSYNEQFF.

CDR3 in amino acids: CASSLSATLAKNIQYF. The CDR3 DNA follows: TGTGCCAGCAGCCTCTCAGCGACCCTAGCCAAAAACATTCAGTACTTC. This sequence joins TRBV7-9 and TRBJ2-4, with no clear D. Germline V gene data show CDR1 as SEHNR and CDR2 as FQNEAQ (reference sequence). V lost 5 bases to trimming and J lost 0 bases, with 14 bases between them. The length of the CDR3 is 16 residues.

About this clone itself: A junction boundary mismatches the germline segment, possibly from a read error. The chain couples TRBV6-1 to TRBJ1-2; the D gene is possibly TRBD1 (5 bases). Per the germline V gene, CDR1 is MNHNS and CDR2 is SASEGT. This CDR3 spans 11 amino acids. The CDR3 region is CASRDPGTYEF. As DNA, the CDR3 is TGTGCCAGCAGGGACCCCGGGACGTATGAGTTC.

The chain has TRBV4-2 and TRBJ2-7; D unclear. CDR1 is LGHNA, CDR2 YNFKEQ, per germline. Trimming removed 4 bases at V and 0 bases at J, with 13 bases between. The CDR3 has 15 residues. CDR3 in DNA: TGTGCCAGCAGCCCCGACGGATTCTTCTCCTACGAGCAGTACTTC. The encoded protein is CASSPDGFFSYEQYF.

The rearrangement links TRBV1 to TRBJ2-1; the table's D call, TRBD2, was not checked against the DNA. TRBV1 is deemed a pseudogene. This CDR3 spans 18 amino acids. CDR3 in amino acids: CTSSQELWSSGRRSRQFF. The CDR3, as DNA: TGCACCAGCAGCCAAGAATTGTGGTCGAGCGGGAGAAGGAGCCGGCAGTTCTTC.

This CDR3 is CASTTGQGDGEQYF. In DNA form, the CDR3 reads TGCGCCAGCACTACGGGACAGGGAGATGGCGAGCAGTACTTC. The chain couples TRBV5-1 to TRBJ2-7, with 9 bases fitting TRBD1. The CDR3 is 14 amino acids. Trimming at V came to 6 bases and at J to 6 bases, leaving 10 bases not matched to a gene. Germline lookup yields CDR1 SGHRS and CDR2 YFSETQ.

The chain has TRBV10-2 and TRBJ1-2; TRBD1 aligns across 7 bases. The CDR3 has 13 amino acids. V gave up 4 bases and J gave up 4 bases; unmatched junction bases: 3. Germline assignment: CDR1 WSHSY and CDR2 SAAADI. The CDR3 DNA sequence: TGCGCCAGCAGTGGAACAGGGGCCTATGGCTACACCTTC. Residues: CASSGTGAYGYTF.

V and J are TRBV28 and TRBJ2-7; a weak D match, TRBD1 (6 bases). The CDR3 covers 15 residues. V lost 2 bases and J lost 6, with 17 bases in between. Germline CDR1 MDHEN, CDR2 SYDVKM. The DNA of the CDR3 is TGTGCCAGCAGTTTAAGCAGGGGTTTATCCGGCGAGCAGTACTTC. Amino acid sequence: CASSLSRGLSGEQYF. Variable domain in full (rest from reference TRBV28 and TRBJ2-7): DVKVTQSSRYLVKRTGEKVFLECVQDMDHENMFWYRQDPGLGLRLIYFSYDVKMKEKGDIPEGYSVSREKKERFSLILESASTNQTSMYLCASSLSRGLSGEQYFGPGTRLTVT.

This chain's CDR3 is CASSYSGEETFF. The CDR3 DNA reads as TGTGCCAGCAGTTACTCTGGGGAGGAAACTTTCTTT. V is TRBV6-6 and J is TRBJ1-1, with D hard to call. The CDR3 has 12 residues. V lost 0 bases to trimming and J lost 12 bases, with 11 bases between them. From germline, CDR1 is MNHNY and CDR2 SVGAGI (reference sequence).

This clone was counted only a few times. The rearrangement uses TRBV19 and TRBJ2-5; 7 bases match TRBD1. V shed 7 bases, J shed 1 base, and the junction held 6 bases outside the gene matches. From germline, CDR1 is LNHDA and CDR2 SQIVND (reference sequence). CDR3 length equals 14 residues. CDR3 sequence (DNA): TGTGCCAGTAACGAGGCAGGGGGCCAAGAGACCCAGTACTTC. Translated: CASNEAGGQETQYF.

The V gene is TRBV2, the J gene TRBJ2-3; D may correspond to TRBD1 or TRBD2 (5 bases each). The CDR3 has 15 residues. V shed 8 bases and J shed 0 bases, with 15 bases lying between them. The germline gives CDR1 SNHLY, CDR2 FYNNEI. CDR3 nucleotide sequence: TGTGCCAGCGTGGAGCAGGGACCTAGCACAGATACGCAGTATTTT. It codes for CASVEQGPSTDTQYF. The whole variable domain, remainder taken from reference TRBV2 and TRBJ2-3, is EPEVTQTPSHQVTQMGQEVILRCVPISNHLYFYWYRQILGQKVEFLVSFYNNEISEKSEIFDDQFSVERPDGSNFTLKIRSTKLEDSAMYFCASVEQGPSTDTQYFGPGTRLTVL.